This TCR beta chain comes out of a study of blood T cell repertoires in COVID-19. Whole-study context: Specimens from acute and convalescent COVID-19 originated in the United States, Italy and Spain. PBMCs, B-cell-depleted T cells, or T cells were the source of the cDNA or gDNA that made up the material.

CDR3 length: 15 amino acids. V gave up 2 bases and J gave up 7 bases; unmatched junction bases: 4. The germline V gene encodes CDR1 MDHEN and CDR2 SYDVKM. The repertoire was sequenced with immunoSEQ multiplex PCR; TCRdb's copy has only in-frame clones and lacks some. The sample includes 250,000 to 350,000 clones, just over 85% of them seen just once. V usage is TRBV28 and J usage is TRBJ1-4, with 10 bases aligning to TRBD1. The sequence derives from a woman under 40 with active or convalescent COVID-19. The source material was peripheral blood. The CDR3 DNA reads as TGTGCCAGCAGTTTACTAGGGACAGGGGTTGAAAAACTGTTTTTT. It is translated as CASSLLGTGVEKLFF.